The next 3 T cell receptor beta chains were all read from a single sample in a study of identical twins. MiXCR, run by TCRdb on the 5' RACE reads, gives a single entry per CDR3 protein. This sample has approximately 680,000 distinct CDR3 sequences, with roughly 6.6% found just once. The sample was also reused in another study, on yellow fever vaccine responses in identical twins.

The sample comprised PBMCs. The receptors were sampled from a woman under 30 in good health.

This clonotype was picked up many times. The CDR3 loop is CATSVGGKGTGELFF. In DNA, the CDR3 is TGTGCCACCAGTGTCGGAGGGAAGGGCACCGGGGAGCTGTTTTTT. The chain links TRBV24-1 to TRBJ2-2, with a weak D call TRBD2 (6 bases). V lost 5 bases and J lost 4, with 13 bases in between. The CDR3 extends over 15 amino acids. Germline CDR1 reads KGHDR; CDR2 reads SFDVKD.

The gene calls are TRBV27 and TRBJ2-7, with D hard to call. This CDR3 is built from 14 residues. V was pared by 0 bases and J by 2 bases, with 8 bases between. Per germline, CDR1 MNHEY and CDR2 SMNVEV (reference sequence). CDR3 sequence (DNA): TGTGCCAGCAGTTTATCCCCCAATACCTACGAGCAGTACTTC. This codes for CASSLSPNTYEQYF.

This clonotype was seen only a few times. V is TRBV20-1 and J is TRBJ2-1, with TRBD2 identical over 16 bases. In germline, CDR1 is DFQATT, CDR2 SNEGSKA (reference sequence). This CDR3 has 16 amino acids. Trimming at V came to 6 bases and at J to 3 bases, leaving 5 bases not matched to a gene. Written as DNA, the CDR3 is TGCAGTGCCCCCGGGACTAGCGGGAGGGACTACAATGAGCAGTTCTTC. This gives the protein CSAPGTSGRDYNEQFF.